This T cell receptor beta chain was captured in a study of cytomegalovirus exposure and HLA in healthy donors. Trimming shortened V by 5 bases and J by 8 bases, and 13 bases separated the two germline ends. CDR1 SGHTA and CDR2 FQGNSA come from the germline V gene. The CDR3 loop spans 13 amino acids. PCR primers comprised 60 Vbeta and 13 Jbeta primers. TCRdb's copy holds only in-frame clones and misses some; the assay was immunoSEQ multiplex PCR. The sample yields 150,000 to 200,000 clones, roughly 83% seen once. This chain joins TRBV7-2 and TRBJ2-1, with unresolved D. The sequenced sample was PBMCs. The TCR comes from a male donor in good health and CMV-seropositive. The CDR3 protein is CASSPSRIHEQFF. The CDR3 DNA is TGTGCCAGCAGCCCTAGTAGGATACATGAGCAGTTCTTC.